The rows below give T cell receptor beta chains drawn from one sample of a study of CD8 T cells in ankylosing spondylitis. TCRdb reprocessed the 5' RACE reads with MiXCR, giving one entry per CDR3 protein. Here the sample spans about 500,000 distinct CDR3 sequences, 12% being singletons. The sample consisted of blood, either unsorted or a sorted T cell fraction (not recorded which). All receptors come from a male donor with ankylosing spondylitis. Each CDR3 is given with its conserved first and last residue. Fields, in order: CDR3 protein, CDR3 DNA, V gene, D gene, clone size, J gene. D genes are given only for firm matches. Clone size is stated in some rows and not others, as once, few, many or a class when expanded.

cdr3_aa: CASQRVSGELFF
cdr3_nt: TGTGCCAGCCAGCGCGTTTCCGGGGAGCTGTTTTTT
v_call: TRBV6-2/TRBV6-3
d_call: .
clone_size: many
j_call: TRBJ2-2

cdr3_aa: CASSYPGRGYEQYF
cdr3_nt: TGTGCCAGCAGTTACCCTGGCCGGGGCTACGAGCAGTACTTC
v_call: TRBV6-5
d_call: .
clone_size: .
j_call: TRBJ2-7

cdr3_aa: CASSLDLEQFF
cdr3_nt: TGTGCCAGCAGCCTCGACTTAGAGCAGTTCTTC
v_call: TRBV6-2/TRBV6-3
d_call: .
clone_size: few
j_call: TRBJ2-1

cdr3_aa: CSAIPAVGSSYEQYF
cdr3_nt: TGCAGTGCTATTCCGGCGGTCGGAAGCTCCTACGAGCAGTACTTC
v_call: TRBV20-1
d_call: .
clone_size: few
j_call: TRBJ2-7

cdr3_aa: CASRPSSGANVLTF
cdr3_nt: TGTGCCAGCAGACCTAGCTCTGGGGCCAACGTCCTGACTTTC
v_call: TRBV14
d_call: .
clone_size: few
j_call: TRBJ2-6

cdr3_aa: CASSPSGSYYNEQFF
cdr3_nt: TGTGCCAGCAGCCCTAGCGGGAGTTACTACAATGAGCAGTTCTTC
v_call: TRBV7-9
d_call: TRBD2
clone_size: .
j_call: TRBJ2-1

cdr3_aa: CSATPSNYGYTF
cdr3_nt: TGCAGTGCGACACCGTCTAACTATGGCTACACCTTC
v_call: TRBV20-1
d_call: .
clone_size: .
j_call: TRBJ1-2

cdr3_aa: CASSSGPGKGNTEAFF
cdr3_nt: TGTGCCAGCAGCTCGGGGCCAGGCAAGGGGAACACTGAAGCTTTCTTT
v_call: TRBV5-4
d_call: .
clone_size: .
j_call: TRBJ1-1

cdr3_aa: CASSSGVSNQPQHF
cdr3_nt: TGTGCCAGCAGTTCAGGGGTAAGCAATCAGCCCCAGCATTTT
v_call: TRBV6-5
d_call: .
clone_size: many
j_call: TRBJ1-5

cdr3_aa: CASSVDRGNTIYF
cdr3_nt: TGTGCCAGCAGCGTGGACAGGGGAAACACCATATATTTT
v_call: TRBV5-4
d_call: TRBD1
clone_size: .
j_call: TRBJ1-3

cdr3_aa: CSVLGGTGGGFDYGYTF
cdr3_nt: TGCAGCGTTCTGGGGGGGACAGGGGGCGGTTTTGACTATGGCTACACCTTC
v_call: TRBV29-1
d_call: TRBD1
clone_size: .
j_call: TRBJ1-2

cdr3_aa: CASTILGGGETQYF
cdr3_nt: TGCGCCAGCACTATTCTCGGAGGAGGAGAGACCCAGTACTTC
v_call: TRBV5-1
d_call: .
clone_size: .
j_call: TRBJ2-5

cdr3_aa: CASSKGGSVDTQYF
cdr3_nt: TGTGCCAGCAGTAAAGGCGGGAGTGTAGATACGCAGTATTTT
v_call: TRBV12-3/TRBV12-4
d_call: TRBD2
clone_size: .
j_call: TRBJ2-3

cdr3_aa: CASSPGTGGKKDTQYF
cdr3_nt: TGTGCCAGCAGCCCAGGCACGGGGGGGAAAAAGGATACGCAGTATTTT
v_call: TRBV11-2
d_call: TRBD2
clone_size: few
j_call: TRBJ2-3

cdr3_aa: CASSPLLAGAYNEQFF
cdr3_nt: TGTGCCAGCAGCCCACTACTAGCGGGAGCTTACAATGAGCAGTTCTTC
v_call: TRBV3-1
d_call: TRBD2
clone_size: .
j_call: TRBJ2-1

cdr3_aa: CSVELGGTQYF
cdr3_nt: TGCAGCGTTGAACTGGGGGGGACGCAGTATTTT
v_call: TRBV29-1
d_call: TRBD2
clone_size: many
j_call: TRBJ2-3

cdr3_aa: CASSRTGGFNGYTF
cdr3_nt: TGTGCCAGCAGTCGGACAGGGGGCTTCAATGGCTACACCTTC
v_call: TRBV27
d_call: TRBD1
clone_size: few
j_call: TRBJ1-2

cdr3_aa: CASSWDGAKNIQYF
cdr3_nt: TGTGCCAGCAGCTGGGACGGGGCGAAAAACATTCAGTACTTC
v_call: TRBV7-9
d_call: .
clone_size: few
j_call: TRBJ2-4

cdr3_aa: CSARPLGVGTEAFF
cdr3_nt: TGCAGTGCTAGACCACTGGGGGTGGGCACTGAAGCTTTCTTT
v_call: TRBV20-1
d_call: .
clone_size: many
j_call: TRBJ1-1

cdr3_aa: CASSGTAMTGELFF
cdr3_nt: TGTGCCAGCAGTGGGACAGCAATGACCGGGGAGCTGTTTTTT
v_call: TRBV6-1
d_call: .
clone_size: .
j_call: TRBJ2-2

cdr3_aa: CSVEDPSYPDTQYF
cdr3_nt: TGCAGCGTTGAAGATCCTAGCTACCCAGATACGCAGTATTTT
v_call: TRBV29-1
d_call: .
clone_size: .
j_call: TRBJ2-3

cdr3_aa: CASSLVSGRWNEQFF
cdr3_nt: TGTGCCAGCAGCTTAGTTAGCGGGAGGTGGAATGAGCAGTTCTTC
v_call: TRBV11-3
d_call: TRBD2
clone_size: .
j_call: TRBJ2-1

cdr3_aa: CATSSPSSGMGPGETQYF
cdr3_nt: TGTGCCACCAGTTCCCCGTCTAGCGGGATGGGTCCTGGGGAGACCCAGTACTTC
v_call: TRBV15
d_call: TRBD2
clone_size: .
j_call: TRBJ2-5

cdr3_aa: CASSQDGQRQYQETQYF
cdr3_nt: TGCGCCAGCAGCCAAGATGGCCAGCGTCAGTACCAAGAGACCCAGTACTTC
v_call: TRBV4-1
d_call: .
clone_size: few
j_call: TRBJ2-5

cdr3_aa: CASSRAVGPGTSQRNEQFF
cdr3_nt: TGCGCCAGCAGCCGGGCGGTAGGACCAGGGACTAGCCAGAGGAATGAGCAGTTCTTC
v_call: TRBV5-1
d_call: TRBD2
clone_size: few
j_call: TRBJ2-1

cdr3_aa: CATSKTSGSTDTQYF
cdr3_nt: TGTGCCACCTCAAAGACTAGCGGGAGCACAGATACGCAGTATTTT
v_call: TRBV24-1
d_call: TRBD2
clone_size: few
j_call: TRBJ2-3

cdr3_aa: CASSLGQGIEETQYF
cdr3_nt: TGTGCCAGCAGCTTAGGACAGGGGATTGAAGAGACCCAGTACTTC
v_call: TRBV7-7
d_call: TRBD1
clone_size: .
j_call: TRBJ2-5

cdr3_aa: CASSLVPVGDYGYTF
cdr3_nt: TGTGCCAGCAGCTTGGTTCCTGTAGGGGATTATGGCTACACCTTC
v_call: TRBV5-5
d_call: .
clone_size: few
j_call: TRBJ1-2

cdr3_aa: CASSFAGAGTIYF
cdr3_nt: TGTGCCAGCAGCTTCGCGGGCGCGGGCACCATATATTTT
v_call: TRBV7-8
d_call: .
clone_size: few
j_call: TRBJ1-3

cdr3_aa: CATSRDGIAKNIQYF
cdr3_nt: TGTGCCACCAGCAGAGATGGAATAGCCAAAAACATTCAGTACTTC
v_call: TRBV15
d_call: .
clone_size: .
j_call: TRBJ2-4

cdr3_aa: CASSPRTATNEKLFF
cdr3_nt: TGTGCCAGCAGCCCCAGGACAGCAACTAATGAAAAACTGTTTTTT
v_call: TRBV11-1
d_call: .
clone_size: many
j_call: TRBJ1-4

cdr3_aa: CSVAFRVDIQYF
cdr3_nt: TGCAGCGTAGCATTTCGGGTAGACATTCAGTACTTC
v_call: TRBV29-1
d_call: .
clone_size: many
j_call: TRBJ2-4

cdr3_aa: CASSQGSVLQETQYF
cdr3_nt: TGCGCCAGCAGCCAAGGATCCGTACTTCAAGAGACCCAGTACTTC
v_call: TRBV4-1
d_call: .
clone_size: few
j_call: TRBJ2-5

cdr3_aa: CSGNRGSYNEQFF
cdr3_nt: TGCAGCGGGAACAGGGGGTCCTACAATGAGCAGTTCTTC
v_call: TRBV29-1
d_call: TRBD1
clone_size: .
j_call: TRBJ2-1

cdr3_aa: CASRRQGGHEQFF
cdr3_nt: TGCGCCAGCCGGCGACAGGGGGGCCATGAGCAGTTCTTC
v_call: TRBV5-1
d_call: TRBD1
clone_size: .
j_call: TRBJ2-1

cdr3_aa: CASSSTPQGWAITDTQYF
cdr3_nt: TGTGCCAGCAGCTCGACTCCGCAGGGTTGGGCCATCACAGATACGCAGTATTTT
v_call: TRBV5-5
d_call: .
clone_size: few
j_call: TRBJ2-3

cdr3_aa: CASSLATTGLSF
cdr3_nt: TGTGCCAGCAGTTTAGCGACGACGGGGCTGAGCTTC
v_call: TRBV12-3/TRBV12-4
d_call: .
clone_size: few
j_call: TRBJ1-2

cdr3_aa: CASRLGRRLAGGQAQFF
cdr3_nt: TGTGCCAGCAGACTCGGTCGGAGACTAGCGGGCGGACAAGCGCAGTTCTTC
v_call: TRBV12-3/TRBV12-4
d_call: TRBD2
clone_size: few
j_call: TRBJ2-1

cdr3_aa: CATSRLGGSGNTIYF
cdr3_nt: TGTGCCACCAGCAGGCTTGGAGGCTCTGGAAACACCATATATTTT
v_call: TRBV15
d_call: .
clone_size: .
j_call: TRBJ1-3

cdr3_aa: CASSGNRVWAKNIQYF
cdr3_nt: TGTGCCAGCAGTGGAAACAGGGTCTGGGCCAAAAACATTCAGTACTTC
v_call: TRBV6-1
d_call: .
clone_size: many
j_call: TRBJ2-4

cdr3_aa: CASSFLQGTGLYNEQFF
cdr3_nt: TGTGCCAGCAGTTTCTTGCAAGGGACAGGACTTTACAATGAGCAGTTCTTC
v_call: TRBV12-3/TRBV12-4
d_call: TRBD1
clone_size: .
j_call: TRBJ2-1

cdr3_aa: CASSPHQGGETQYF
cdr3_nt: TGTGCCAGCAGTCCCCATCAAGGTGGAGAGACCCAGTACTTC
v_call: TRBV12-3/TRBV12-4
d_call: .
clone_size: .
j_call: TRBJ2-5

cdr3_aa: CASSPGVRDTQYF
cdr3_nt: TGTGCCAGCTCACCAGGGGTAAGGGATACGCAGTATTTT
v_call: TRBV18
d_call: .
clone_size: many
j_call: TRBJ2-3

cdr3_aa: CASSIQGATANQPQHF
cdr3_nt: TGTGCCAGTAGTATCCAAGGGGCAACGGCAAATCAGCCCCAGCATTTT
v_call: TRBV19
d_call: .
clone_size: .
j_call: TRBJ1-5

cdr3_aa: CASSLERSFYGAFF
cdr3_nt: TGTGCCAGCAGCTTAGAACGATCTTTTTACGGAGCTTTCTTT
v_call: TRBV7-2
d_call: .
clone_size: few
j_call: TRBJ1-1

cdr3_aa: CASSPRTGGTGANVLTF
cdr3_nt: TGTGCCAGCAGCCCAAGGACAGGAGGAACTGGGGCCAACGTCCTGACTTTC
v_call: TRBV7-9
d_call: TRBD1
clone_size: few
j_call: TRBJ2-6

cdr3_aa: CASRSLGTGWGDTQYF
cdr3_nt: TGTGCCAGCAGAAGCCTAGGGACAGGGTGGGGAGATACGCAGTATTTT
v_call: TRBV7-9
d_call: TRBD1
clone_size: .
j_call: TRBJ2-3

cdr3_aa: CASSLGRGRGILYTQYF
cdr3_nt: TGTGCCAGCAGCTTAGGCCGGGGCAGGGGGATCCTCTATACGCAGTATTTT
v_call: TRBV13
d_call: TRBD1
clone_size: few
j_call: TRBJ2-3

cdr3_aa: CASSQSVETQYF
cdr3_nt: TGTGCCAGCAGCCAAAGTGTAGAGACCCAGTACTTC
v_call: TRBV4-2
d_call: .
clone_size: few
j_call: TRBJ2-5

cdr3_aa: CASSQVNYVNTGELFF
cdr3_nt: TGTGCCAGCAGCCAAGTCAACTACGTTAACACCGGGGAGCTGTTTTTT
v_call: TRBV3-1
d_call: .
clone_size: few
j_call: TRBJ2-2

cdr3_aa: CASSQLLAPGANVLTF
cdr3_nt: TGTGCCAGCAGCCAACTCCTAGCGCCCGGGGCCAACGTCCTGACTTTC
v_call: TRBV14
d_call: .
clone_size: few
j_call: TRBJ2-6